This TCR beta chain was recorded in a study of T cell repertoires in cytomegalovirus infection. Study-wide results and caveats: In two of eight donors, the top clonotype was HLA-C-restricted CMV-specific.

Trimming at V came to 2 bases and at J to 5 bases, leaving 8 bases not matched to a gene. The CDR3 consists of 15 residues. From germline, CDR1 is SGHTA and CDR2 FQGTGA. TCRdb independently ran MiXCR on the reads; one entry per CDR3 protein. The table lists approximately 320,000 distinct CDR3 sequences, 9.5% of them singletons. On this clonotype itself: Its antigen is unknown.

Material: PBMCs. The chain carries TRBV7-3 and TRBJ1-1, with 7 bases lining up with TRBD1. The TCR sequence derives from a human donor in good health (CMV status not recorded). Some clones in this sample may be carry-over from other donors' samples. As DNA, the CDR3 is TGTGCCAGCAGCTTAGAGGGGGCGGGTTATACTGAAGCTTTCTTT. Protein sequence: CASSLEGAGYTEAFF.